The present TCR beta chain was sequenced within a study of neurological immune-mediated disorders. Time point reported: technical triplicate 2. V was trimmed by 6 bases and J by 1 base, leaving 7 bases between them. The CDR3 length is 13 residues. Germline CDR1 and CDR2: KGHSH and LQKENI. From the 5' RACE reads, TCRdb called clonotypes with MiXCR, one entry per CDR3 protein. Of under 65,000 distinct CDR3 sequences in the sample, around 24% were seen once. The clonotype originates from a man in his sixties with HTLV-1-associated myelopathy (HAM/TSP). The chain carries TRBV18 and TRBJ1-5; no definite D call. The sample consisted of PBMCs. CDR3 residues: CASSKESNQPQHF. The CDR3 nucleotides are TGTGCCAGCTCGAAGGAGAGCAATCAGCCCCAGCATTTT.